The present T cell receptor beta chain was sequenced within a study of blood T cell repertoires in COVID-19. Study-wide context: PBMCs, B-cell-depleted T cells, or T cells provided the cDNA or gDNA that made up the material.

Methods used by the authors: Quantification of nucleated cells was approximated via reference gene primer amplification. Profiled with immunoSEQ multiplex PCR; TCRdb holds only in-frame clones, not every one. V and J calls and clone size are as listed in that table; D and trimming were resolved from the DNA. The profile shows around 270,000 clones, more than 65% of them singletons. The CDR3 is made up of 14 amino acids. The germline V gene encodes CDR1 SGDLS and CDR2 YYNGEE. Trimming removed 7 bases at V and 10 bases at J, with 18 bases between. The clonotype originates from a person aged 65 to 85 with COVID-19, enrolled during active disease. The chain is built from TRBV9 and TRBJ1-6; possible D gene TRBD1, 5 bases. The sequenced sample was peripheral blood. The CDR3 loop is CASAGWGKSSPLHF. The CDR3 DNA reads as TGTGCCAGCGCGGGGTGGGGGAAGAGCTCACCCCTCCACTTT.